This TCR beta chain was retrieved from a study of T cell responses to AZD1222 COVID-19 vaccine. Study-wide findings and caveats: Vaccine-related CD4 TCRs covered spike, predominating at 160-218 and 743-854.

A remark on this clone: Its antigen is currently unknown.

This table comes from immunoSEQ multiplex PCR, and its TCRdb copy is limited to in-frame clones, with some not included. The profile shows about 140,000 clones, around 88% of them singletons. This CDR3 has 13 amino acids. Trimming pared 2 bases from V and 4 bases from J, leaving 12 bases between. Germline CDR1 SQVTM, CDR2 ANQGSEA. The sample here was peripheral blood, taken on day 0 of AZD1222 vaccination. V is TRBV29-1 and J is TRBJ2-7; D possibly corresponds to TRBD2 (6 bases). This sequence originates from an adult in good health. The CDR3 loop reads CSVELGGGYEQYF. In DNA, the CDR3 is TGCAGCGTTGAATTGGGAGGTGGTTACGAGCAGTACTTC.